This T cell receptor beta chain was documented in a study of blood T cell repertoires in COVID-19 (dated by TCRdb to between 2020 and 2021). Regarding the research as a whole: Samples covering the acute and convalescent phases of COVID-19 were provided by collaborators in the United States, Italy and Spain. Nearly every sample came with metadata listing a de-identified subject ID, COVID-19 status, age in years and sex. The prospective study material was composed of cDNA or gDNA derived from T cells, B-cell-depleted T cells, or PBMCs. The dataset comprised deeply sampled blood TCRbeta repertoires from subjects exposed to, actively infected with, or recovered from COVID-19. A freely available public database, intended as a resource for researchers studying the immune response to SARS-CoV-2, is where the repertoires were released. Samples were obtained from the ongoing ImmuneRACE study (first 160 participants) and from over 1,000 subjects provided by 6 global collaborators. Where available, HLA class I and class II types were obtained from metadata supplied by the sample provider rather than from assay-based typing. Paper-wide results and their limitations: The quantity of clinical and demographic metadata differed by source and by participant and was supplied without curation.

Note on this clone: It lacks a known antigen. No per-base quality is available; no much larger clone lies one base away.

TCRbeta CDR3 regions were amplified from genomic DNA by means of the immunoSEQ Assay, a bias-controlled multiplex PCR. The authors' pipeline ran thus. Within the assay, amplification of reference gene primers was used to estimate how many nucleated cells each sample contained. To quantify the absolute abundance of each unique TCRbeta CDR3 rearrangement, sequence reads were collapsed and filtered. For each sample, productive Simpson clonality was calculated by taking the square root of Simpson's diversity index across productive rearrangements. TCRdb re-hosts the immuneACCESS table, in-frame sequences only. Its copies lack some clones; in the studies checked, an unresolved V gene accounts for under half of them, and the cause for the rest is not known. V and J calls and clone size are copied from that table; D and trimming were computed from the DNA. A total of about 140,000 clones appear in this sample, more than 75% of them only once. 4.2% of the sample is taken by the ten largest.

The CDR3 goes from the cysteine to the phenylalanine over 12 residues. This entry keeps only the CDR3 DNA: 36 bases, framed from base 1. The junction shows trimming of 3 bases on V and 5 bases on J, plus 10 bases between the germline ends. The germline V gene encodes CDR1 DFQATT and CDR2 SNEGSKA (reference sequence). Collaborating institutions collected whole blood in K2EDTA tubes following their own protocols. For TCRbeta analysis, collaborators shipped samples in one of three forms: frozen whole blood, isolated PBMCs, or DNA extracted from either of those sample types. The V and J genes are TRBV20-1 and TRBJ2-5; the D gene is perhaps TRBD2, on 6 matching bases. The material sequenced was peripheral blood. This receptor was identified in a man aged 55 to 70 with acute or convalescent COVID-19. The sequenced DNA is TGCAGTGCTAGTACTAGCTCCGAGACCCAGTACTTC. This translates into CSASTSSETQYF.